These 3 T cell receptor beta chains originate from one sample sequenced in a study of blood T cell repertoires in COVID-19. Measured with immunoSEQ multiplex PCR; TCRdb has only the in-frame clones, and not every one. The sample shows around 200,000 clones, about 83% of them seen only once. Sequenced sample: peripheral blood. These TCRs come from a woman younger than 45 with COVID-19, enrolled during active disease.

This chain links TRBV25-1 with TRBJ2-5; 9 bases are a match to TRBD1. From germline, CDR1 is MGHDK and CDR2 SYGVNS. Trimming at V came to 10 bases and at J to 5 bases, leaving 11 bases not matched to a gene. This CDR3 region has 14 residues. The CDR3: CATSGQGLVETQYF. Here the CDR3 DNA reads TGTGCCACCTCAGGACAGGGGCTAGTGGAGACCCAGTACTTC.

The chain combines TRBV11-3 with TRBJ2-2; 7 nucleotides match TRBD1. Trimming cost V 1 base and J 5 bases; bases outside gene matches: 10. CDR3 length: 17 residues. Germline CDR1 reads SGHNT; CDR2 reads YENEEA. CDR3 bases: TGTGCCAGCAGCTTAGGGTCCGTGACAGGGAGTACCGGGGAGCTGTTTTTT. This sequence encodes CASSLGSVTGSTGELFF.

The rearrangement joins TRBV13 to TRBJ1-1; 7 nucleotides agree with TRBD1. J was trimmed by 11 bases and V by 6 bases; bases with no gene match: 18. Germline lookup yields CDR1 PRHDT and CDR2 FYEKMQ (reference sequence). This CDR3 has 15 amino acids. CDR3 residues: CASSLTGTAFETAFF. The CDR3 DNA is TGTGCCAGCAGTTTAACCGGGACAGCATTTGAAACGGCTTTCTTT. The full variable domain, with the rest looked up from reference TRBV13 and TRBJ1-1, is AAGVIQSPRHLIKEKRETATLKCYPIPRHDTVYWYQQGPGQDPQFLISFYEKMQSDKGSIPDRFSAQQFSDYHSELNMSSLELGDSALYFCASSLTGTAFETAFFGQGTRLTVV.